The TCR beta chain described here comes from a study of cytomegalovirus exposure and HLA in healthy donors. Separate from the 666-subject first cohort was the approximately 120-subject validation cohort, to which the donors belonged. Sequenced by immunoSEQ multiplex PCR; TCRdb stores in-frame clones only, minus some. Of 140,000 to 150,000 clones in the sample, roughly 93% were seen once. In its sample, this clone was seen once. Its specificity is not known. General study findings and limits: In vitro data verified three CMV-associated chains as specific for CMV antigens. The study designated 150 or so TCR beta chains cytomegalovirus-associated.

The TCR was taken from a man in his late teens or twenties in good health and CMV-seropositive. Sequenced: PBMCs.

The CDR3 reads CASSVDYSTGNTIYF. The CDR3 DNA sequence: TGCGCCAGCAGCGTTGACTATTCTACTGGAAACACCATATATTTT. This chain uses TRBV5-1 with TRBJ1-3; D is unresolved. Per the germline V gene, CDR1 is SGHRS and CDR2 is YFSETQ. Trimming stripped 4 bases from V and 2 bases from J, with 13 bases between. The CDR3 covers 15 residues.